This T cell receptor (beta chain) was obtained from a study of blood T cell repertoires in COVID-19. Data came from immunoSEQ multiplex PCR; TCRdb stores just in-frame clones and leaves some out. This table holds around 200,000 clones, roughly 77% found once. The length of the CDR3 is 14 residues. The germline gives CDR1 GTSNPN, CDR2 SVGIG (reference sequence). Trimming removed 0 bases at V and 6 bases at J, with 12 bases between. The sequencing sample was made of PBMCs or T cells enriched from blood (not recorded which). The chain employs TRBV30 and TRBJ2-1; maybe TRBD1 (7 bases). This TCR derives from a man aged 35 to 55 who had recovered from COVID-19. The CDR3 bases are TGTGCCTGGAGTGTTCAGGGGGGTTTCAATGAGCAGTTCTTC. Amino acids: CAWSVQGGFNEQFF.